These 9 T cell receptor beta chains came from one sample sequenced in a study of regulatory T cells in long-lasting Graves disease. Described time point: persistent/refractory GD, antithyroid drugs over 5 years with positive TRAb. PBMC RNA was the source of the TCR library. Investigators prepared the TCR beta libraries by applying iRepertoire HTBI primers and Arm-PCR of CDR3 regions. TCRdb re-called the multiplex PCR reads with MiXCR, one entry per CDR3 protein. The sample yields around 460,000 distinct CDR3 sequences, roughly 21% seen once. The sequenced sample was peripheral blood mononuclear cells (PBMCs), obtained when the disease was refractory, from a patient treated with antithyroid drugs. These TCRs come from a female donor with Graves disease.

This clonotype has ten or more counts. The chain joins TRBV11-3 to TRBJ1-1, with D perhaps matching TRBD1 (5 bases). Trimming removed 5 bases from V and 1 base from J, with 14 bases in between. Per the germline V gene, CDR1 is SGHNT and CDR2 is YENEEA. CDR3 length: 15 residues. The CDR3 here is CASSRRQFQNTEAFF. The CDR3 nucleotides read TGTGCCAGCAGCCGCCGACAGTTTCAGAACACTGAAGCTTTCTTT.

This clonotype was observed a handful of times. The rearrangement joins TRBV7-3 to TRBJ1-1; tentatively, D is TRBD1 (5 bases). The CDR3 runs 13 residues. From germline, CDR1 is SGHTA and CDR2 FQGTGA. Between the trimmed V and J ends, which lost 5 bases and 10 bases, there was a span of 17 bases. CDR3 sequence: CASSPGTAMRAFF. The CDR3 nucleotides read TGTGCCAGCAGCCCCGGGACCGCGATGAGAGCTTTCTTT.

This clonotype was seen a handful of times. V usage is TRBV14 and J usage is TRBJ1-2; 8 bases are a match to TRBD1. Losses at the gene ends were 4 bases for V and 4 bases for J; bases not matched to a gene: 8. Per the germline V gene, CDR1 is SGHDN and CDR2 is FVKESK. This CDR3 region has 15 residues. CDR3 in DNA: TGTGCCAGCAGCCCCGGGACAGGATTTTTCTATGGCTACACCTTC. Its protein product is CASSPGTGFFYGYTF.

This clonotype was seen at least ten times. CDR3 loop: CASSEARGGKGEKLFF. CDR3 in DNA: TGTGCCAGCAGTGAAGCGCGGGGTGGGAAAGGTGAAAAACTGTTTTTT. V and J are TRBV2 and TRBJ1-4, with no clear D. V lost 0 bases to trimming and J lost 7 bases, with 15 bases between them. Germline lookup yields CDR1 SNHLY and CDR2 FYNNEI. This CDR3 has 16 amino acids. The full variable domain, with the rest looked up from reference TRBV2 and TRBJ1-4, is EPEVTQTPSHQVTQMGQEVILRCVPISNHLYFYWYRQILGQKVEFLVSFYNNEISEKSEIFDDQFSVERPDGSNFTLKIRSTKLEDSAMYFCASSEARGGKGEKLFFGSGTQLSVL.

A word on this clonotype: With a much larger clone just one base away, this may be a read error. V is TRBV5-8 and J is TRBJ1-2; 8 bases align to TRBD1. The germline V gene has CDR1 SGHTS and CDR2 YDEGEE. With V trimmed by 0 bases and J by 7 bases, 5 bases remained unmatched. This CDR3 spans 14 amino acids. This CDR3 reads CASSLGTGLSGYTF. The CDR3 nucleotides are TGTGCCAGCAGCTTGGGGACAGGGTTATCTGGCTACACCTTC.

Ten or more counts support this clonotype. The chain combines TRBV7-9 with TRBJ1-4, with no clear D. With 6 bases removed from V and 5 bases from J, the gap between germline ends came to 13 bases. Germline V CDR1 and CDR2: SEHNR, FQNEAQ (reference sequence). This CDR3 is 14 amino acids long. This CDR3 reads CASRVTGGNEKLFF. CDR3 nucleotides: TGTGCCAGCAGGGTGACGGGAGGAAATGAAAAACTGTTTTTT.

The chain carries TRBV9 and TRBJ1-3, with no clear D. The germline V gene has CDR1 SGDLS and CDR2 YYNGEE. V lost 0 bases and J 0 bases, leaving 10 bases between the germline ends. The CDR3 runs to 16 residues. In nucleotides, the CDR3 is TGTGCCAGCAGCGTAGGCACCGGAGACTCTGGAAACACCATATATTTT. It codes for CASSVGTGDSGNTIYF. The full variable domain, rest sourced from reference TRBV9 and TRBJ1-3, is DSGVTQTPKHLITATGQRVTLRCSPRSGDLSVYWYQQSLDQGLQFLIQYYNGEERAKGNILERFSAQQFPDLHSELNLSSLELGDSALYFCASSVGTGDSGNTIYFGEGSWLTVV.

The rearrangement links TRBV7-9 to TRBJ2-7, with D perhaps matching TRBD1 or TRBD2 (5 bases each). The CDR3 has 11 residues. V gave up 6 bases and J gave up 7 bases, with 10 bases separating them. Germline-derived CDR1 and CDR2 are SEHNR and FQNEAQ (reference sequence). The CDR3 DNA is TGTGCCAGCAGAAGCGAGGGGGAGCAGTACTTC. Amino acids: CASRSEGEQYF.

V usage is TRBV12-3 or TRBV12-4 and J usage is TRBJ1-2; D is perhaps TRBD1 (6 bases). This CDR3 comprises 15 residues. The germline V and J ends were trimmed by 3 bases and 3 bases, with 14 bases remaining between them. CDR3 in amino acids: CASSLGARDHYGYTF. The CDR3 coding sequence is TGTGCCAGCAGTTTGGGGGCCAGGGACCACTATGGCTACACCTTC.